The T cell receptor (beta chain) described here comes from a study of CD8 T cells in Susac syndrome. RNA totalling about 0.45 to 1 ug underwent reverse transcription with random hexamers. Amplification of TCR beta CDR3 used immunoSEQ multiplex PCR across 54 Vbeta and 13 Jbeta. TCRdb used MiXCR to reprocess the immunoSEQ multiplex PCR reads, holding one entry per CDR3 protein. The table has roughly 150,000 distinct CDR3 sequences, approximately 96% seen once. Negative isolation yielded CD4+ and CD8+ T cells, and FACS enriched TEMRA cells. This clonotype was recorded a few times. The CDR3 is 13 residues long. Trimming left V 0 bases short and J 4 bases short, with 10 bases between. Germline CDR1 is DFQATT and CDR2 is SNEGSKA (reference sequence).

The sequence came from a human donor with multiple sclerosis. Sequences were obtained from CD8+ T cells from PBMCs. The rearrangement uses TRBV20-1 and TRBJ2-7, with D uncertain. CDR3 coding DNA: TGCAGTGCTAGAGAGGCGGCCCGGTACGAGCAGTACTTC. Protein sequence: CSAREAARYEQYF.